Sequencing of this T cell receptor beta chain was carried out in a study of T cell clones after liver transplantation. As for the study in general: Apart from three HCV-positive recipients, transplants were for non-autoimmune, non-viral reasons. Study-wide results and caveats: Compared with third party-reactive sequences, donor-reactive ones declined more, independent of withdrawal success. Post-transplant time points were not standardized, so conclusions are preliminary.

This CDR3 contains 15 residues. The junction had 11 bases not matched to a gene; V was cut back by 6 bases and J by 6 bases. Germline V gene sequence: CDR1 SNHLY, CDR2 FYNNEI. Data came from immunoSEQ multiplex PCR; TCRdb stores just in-frame clones and leaves some out. The sample carries tens of thousands of clones, more than 90% recorded once. Of note for this clone: Its antigen is still unknown.

Thawed unstimulated PBMCs were FACS-sorted by CD3, CD4 and CD8 into two populations. Here the sequenced sample was CD4+ T cells from blood, taken before liver transplant. The chain combines TRBV2 with TRBJ2-7; 10 bases map to TRBD2. This clonotype was obtained from a human donor who received a liver transplant. The CDR3 DNA reads as TGTGCCAGCAGCTACACGTACAGCGGGAGGGTCGAGCAGTACTTC. This gives the protein CASSYTYSGRVEQYF.